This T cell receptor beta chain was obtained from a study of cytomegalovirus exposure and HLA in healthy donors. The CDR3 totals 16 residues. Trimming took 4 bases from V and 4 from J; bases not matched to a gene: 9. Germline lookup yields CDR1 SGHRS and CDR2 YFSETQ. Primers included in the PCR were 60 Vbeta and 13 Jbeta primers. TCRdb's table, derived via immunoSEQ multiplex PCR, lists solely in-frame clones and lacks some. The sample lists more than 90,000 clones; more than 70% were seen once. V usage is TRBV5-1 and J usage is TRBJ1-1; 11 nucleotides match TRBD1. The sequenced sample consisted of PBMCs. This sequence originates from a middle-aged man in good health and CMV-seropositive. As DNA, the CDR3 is TGCGCCAGCAGCCACGGACAGGGGGCGTCGGGCACTGAAGCTTTCTTT. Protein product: CASSHGQGASGTEAFF.